A single TCR beta chain is shown here with its context. The assay was immunoSEQ multiplex PCR, and TCRdb's table has in-frame clones only and misses some. The sample yields some 120,000 clones, roughly 84% seen once. CDR3 size: 13 residues. Trimming cost V 6 bases and J 5 bases; bases outside gene matches: 3. Germline CDR1 is SGHAT and CDR2 is FQNNGV. This entry belongs to a study of control samples from healthy donors and cancer patients. The TCR comes from a man aged 50 or older in good health. The chain has TRBV11-2 and TRBJ2-1; TRBD1 aligns across 8 bases. Material for sequencing was blood. CDR3: CASSLDRDNEQFF. In nucleotides, the CDR3 is TGTGCCAGCAGTTTGGACAGGGACAATGAGCAGTTCTTC. The full variable domain, its missing parts supplied by reference TRBV11-2 and TRBJ2-1, is EAGVAQSPRYKIIEKRQSVAFWCNPISGHATLYWYQQILGQGPKLLIQFQNNGVVDDSQLPKDRFSAERLKGVDSTLKIQPAKLEDSAVYLCASSLDRDNEQFFGPGTRLTVL.